Listed below are T cell receptor beta chains from one sample, sequenced in a study of OX40 agonist ivuxolimab in advanced cancers. Generated by immunoSEQ multiplex PCR, the TCRdb table keeps only in-frame clones and is missing some. Of under 75,000 clones listed, approximately 89% were seen once; the top ten hold approximately 2%. The specimen comprised CD4+ or CD8+ T cells sorted from blood, sampled in a trial of the OX40 agonist ivuxolimab. The receptors shown here come from an adult with an advanced solid tumor such as melanoma, head and neck, liver or kidney cancer. CDR3s include the opening cysteine and the closing phenylalanine or tryptophan. The order of the fields is J gene, V gene, D gene, CDR3 protein. D genes are given only for firm matches.

j_call: TRBJ2-5
v_call: TRBV10-1
d_call: NA
cdr3_aa: CASSDVREFGTQYF

j_call: TRBJ1-5
v_call: TRBV5-6
d_call: TRBD1
cdr3_aa: CASSFQRTGAVANQPQHF

j_call: TRBJ1-2
v_call: TRBV10-3
d_call: NA
cdr3_aa: CAISEKANYGYTF

j_call: TRBJ1-4
v_call: TRBV5-1
d_call: NA
cdr3_aa: CASSWTSRPGPEKLFF

j_call: TRBJ2-1
v_call: TRBV5-4
d_call: NA
cdr3_aa: CASSSSSYNEQFF

j_call: TRBJ1-3
v_call: TRBV9
d_call: NA
cdr3_aa: CASSVGSSGNTIYF

j_call: TRBJ2-5
v_call: TRBV5-1
d_call: NA
cdr3_aa: CASSLQSQIQETQYF

j_call: TRBJ2-5
v_call: TRBV19
d_call: NA
cdr3_aa: CASGGSLRETQYF

j_call: TRBJ2-5
v_call: TRBV21-1
d_call: NA
cdr3_aa: CASSKLGGRQETQYF

j_call: TRBJ1-1
v_call: TRBV18
d_call: NA
cdr3_aa: CASSPPSLGETEAFF

j_call: TRBJ1-4
v_call: TRBV19
d_call: TRBD1
cdr3_aa: CASQIRTGINEKLFF

j_call: TRBJ2-2
v_call: TRBV6-5
d_call: TRBD1
cdr3_aa: CASSYRDRKVGELFF

j_call: TRBJ2-5
v_call: TRBV4-1
d_call: TRBD1
cdr3_aa: CASRLGQGAGETQYF

j_call: TRBJ2-7
v_call: TRBV10-3
d_call: TRBD1
cdr3_aa: CAIKGQGAYEQYF

j_call: TRBJ2-1
v_call: TRBV6-5
d_call: TRBD1
cdr3_aa: CASRKTGGNEQFF

j_call: TRBJ1-3
v_call: TRBV7-8
d_call: NA
cdr3_aa: CASSKNDGRGGNTIYF

j_call: TRBJ2-1
v_call: TRBV30
d_call: NA
cdr3_aa: CAWSDTSRLRDEQFF

j_call: TRBJ1-6
v_call: TRBV6-6
d_call: TRBD1
cdr3_aa: CASSIQLSGGNSPLHF

j_call: TRBJ1-3
v_call: TRBV5-1
d_call: NA
cdr3_aa: CASSTPDSLSGNTIYF

j_call: TRBJ1-6
v_call: TRBV5-1
d_call: NA
cdr3_aa: CASSFTGSTNSPLHF

j_call: TRBJ2-7
v_call: TRBV6-5
d_call: TRBD2
cdr3_aa: CASRRLATPLYEQYF

j_call: TRBJ2-5
v_call: TRBV9
d_call: NA
cdr3_aa: CASSAFKGHLQETQYF

j_call: TRBJ2-7
v_call: TRBV20-1
d_call: NA
cdr3_aa: CSAYRVPEQYF

j_call: TRBJ1-2
v_call: TRBV9
d_call: NA
cdr3_aa: CASSVLPGEGYTF